The table lists the clone carrying this T cell receptor beta chain with many counts. Its target is not known. This entry belongs to a study of neurological immune-mediated disorders. Study-wide findings and caveats: HTLV-1-associated myelopathy displayed the greatest TCR clonal expansion, and multiple sclerosis exhibited the smallest, lower than that of healthy controls. The multiple sclerosis repertoire cluster was not associated with any clinical or MRI feature.

5'RACE with 10-nucleotide random UMIs generated the cDNA. TCRdb re-derived calls from the 5' RACE reads in MiXCR, one entry per CDR3 protein. The data contain about 55,000 distinct CDR3 sequences, under 4.5% of them singletons. Sequenced sample: CD4+ T cells from blood. The sequence was obtained from a woman aged 40 to 50 with multiple sclerosis.

The CDR3 bases are TGCAGTGCCCTAACACAGGGTTTCTATGAGCAGTTCTTC. Its translation: CSALTQGFYEQFF. V usage is TRBV20-1 and J usage is TRBJ2-1; possibly TRBD1 for D (6 bases). CDR3 length: 13 residues. Per germline, CDR1 DFQATT and CDR2 SNEGSKA (reference sequence). The V end lost 6 bases, the J end lost 8 bases, and 17 bases lay between the germline ends.